This T cell receptor beta chain was observed in a study of spatial heterogeneity in lung cancer. Study-level points and caveats: How many expanded intratumoral alpha and beta TCRs were present tracked the tumor mutation count, which was a count of nonsynonymous mutations.

This sample's time point: sample taken at primary tumor resection. Sequencing was performed on whole RNA extracted from tumor and nontumor lung tissue, or from frozen PBMC, and the material was left unsorted. One entry per CDR3 protein, called by TCRdb with MiXCR from the 5' RACE reads. The table includes about 9,200 distinct CDR3 sequences, around 5% detected once. The CDR3 loop spans 13 amino acids. Trimming stripped 6 bases from V and 3 bases from J, with 14 bases between. Per the germline V gene, CDR1 is DFQATT and CDR2 is SNEGSKA (reference sequence). This clonotype occurred many times. Its cognate antigen is unknown.

The sample in question was lung tumor tissue, obtained at surgery. The chain recombines TRBV20-1 with TRBJ1-2; the D gene is possibly TRBD1 (5 bases). This TCR derives from a female donor with early-stage non-small cell lung cancer. The DNA of the CDR3 is TGCAGTGCCCGCGACAGACTAGACTATGGCTACACCTTC. Its translation is CSARDRLDYGYTF.